This TCR beta chain is from a study of CD8 T cells in Susac syndrome. Study overall: At blood draw, Susac syndrome patients were therapy-naive, on corticosteroids, or on intravenous immunoglobulin alone.

After extraction with the RNeasy kit, 0.5 to 1 ug of the RNA was reverse transcribed using random hexamers. Multiplex immunoSEQ PCR targeted 54 Vbeta and 13 Jbeta TCR beta segments. TCRdb fed the immunoSEQ multiplex PCR reads into MiXCR, producing one record per CDR3 protein. The table lists more than 150,000 distinct CDR3 sequences, more than 90% of them singletons, with more than 0.08% in the top ten. The sequenced sample consisted of CD4+ T cells from PBMCs. The source is a human donor with Susac syndrome.

CDR3 loop: CSVGSRGGFTDTQYF. The CDR3, as DNA: TGCAGCGTTGGATCGCGGGGGGGCTTCACAGATACGCAGTATTTT. This sequence joins TRBV29-1 and TRBJ2-3, with 9 bases lining up with TRBD2. The V segment lost 4 bases and the J segment 2 bases; nucleotides outside the gene matches: 7. The CDR3 is made up of 15 amino acids. CDR1 is SQVTM, CDR2 ANQGSEA, per germline.